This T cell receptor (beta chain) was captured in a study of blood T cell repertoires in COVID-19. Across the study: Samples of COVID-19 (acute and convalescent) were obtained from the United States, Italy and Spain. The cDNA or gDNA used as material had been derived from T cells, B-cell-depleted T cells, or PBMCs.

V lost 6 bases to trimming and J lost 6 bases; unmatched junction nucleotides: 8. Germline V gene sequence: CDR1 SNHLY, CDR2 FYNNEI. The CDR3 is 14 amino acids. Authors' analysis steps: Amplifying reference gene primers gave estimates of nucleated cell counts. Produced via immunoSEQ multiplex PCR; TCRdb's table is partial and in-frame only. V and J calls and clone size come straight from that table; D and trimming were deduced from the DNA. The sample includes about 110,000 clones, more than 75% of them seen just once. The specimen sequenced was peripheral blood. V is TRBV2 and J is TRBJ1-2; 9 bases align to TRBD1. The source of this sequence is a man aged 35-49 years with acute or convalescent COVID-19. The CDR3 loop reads CASRGTGTGNGYTF. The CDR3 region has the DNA TGTGCCAGCAGGGGGACCGGGACAGGGAATGGCTACACCTTC.